The clone carrying this T cell receptor (beta chain) was found once. The data derive from a study of blood T cell repertoires in COVID-19. Study-wide context: Specimens from acute and convalescent COVID-19 originated in the United States, Italy and Spain. PBMCs, B-cell-depleted T cells, or T cells were the source of the cDNA or gDNA that made up the material.

The V end lost 3 bases, the J end lost 4 bases, and 4 bases lay between the germline ends. CDR1 and CDR2 (germline): SGHAT, FQDESV (reference sequence). The CDR3 has 12 amino acids. Original analysis: It was from reference gene primer amplification that nucleated cell counts were estimated. Clones were sequenced by immunoSEQ multiplex PCR, and TCRdb holds only the in-frame ones, with some missing. The DNA was the basis for D and trimming; V, J and clone size are from that table. In the table there are fewer than 300,000 clones, 70% to 90% of which are singletons. V and J are TRBV11-1 and TRBJ2-1; D remains unclear. The sequence derives from a woman in her twenties or thirties with acute or convalescent COVID-19. The sequenced material came from peripheral blood. The CDR3 DNA reads TGTGCCAGCAGCTTGACTTACAATGAGCAGTTCTTC. It specifies CASSLTYNEQFF.